Listed below are T cell receptor beta chains from one sample, sequenced in a study of early T cells in non-severe SARS-CoV-2 infection. TCRdb re-analysed the 5' RACE reads in MiXCR, keeping a single row per CDR3 protein. Here the sample spans around 77,000 distinct CDR3 sequences, about 12% being singletons. The sequencing here drew on whole blood, taken at baseline. These receptors all come from an adult who was a healthcare worker with PCR-confirmed SARS-CoV-2 infection or an uninfected control (not recorded which). The donor label of this sample is uncertain. Both conserved end residues are part of each CDR3. The D gene is left open where the match is weak. Size is stated for part of the rows, as once, few or many counts, or as a class when the clone is expanded.

>TRBV5-1|-|TRBJ2-7|few
TGCGCCAGCAGCTCGCTGGACGCCTACGAGCAGTACTTC
CASSSLDAYEQYF
>TRBV29-1|TRBD2|TRBJ2-3|-
TGCAGCGTTTACAGGGCTGGACTAGCGGGGACCCAAGCAGATACGCAGTATTTT
CSVYRAGLAGTQADTQYF
>TRBV5-1|TRBD2|TRBJ2-1|few
TGCGCCAGCAGCTCCGGGACTAGCGGGAGGGCCGACCACCAGTTCTTC
CASSSGTSGRADHQFF
>TRBV6-6|-|TRBJ1-2|few
TGTGCCAGCAGTTCTCTTGCTCCTGGCTACACCTTC
CASSSLAPGYTF
>TRBV28|-|TRBJ2-7|few
TGTGCCAGCAGTCCCGGCATAGTATTTTCCTACGAGCAGTACTTC
CASSPGIVFSYEQYF
>TRBV27|TRBD1|TRBJ1-6|-
TGTGCCAGTCGGACAGGGTGGAATTCACCCCTCCACTTT
CASRTGWNSPLHF
>TRBV7-6|-|TRBJ2-4|-
TGTGCCAGCAGCAACCCTTACGGGAACCCAGCCAAAAACATTCAGTACTTC
CASSNPYGNPAKNIQYF
>TRBV6-6|TRBD2|TRBJ2-1|few
TGTGCCAGCAGTTACCCAAATGGACTAGCGGGAGGCTATGAGCAGTTCTTC
CASSYPNGLAGGYEQFF
>TRBV12-5|-|TRBJ2-5|-
TGTGCTAGTGGTCCCGGGTCGGCCAGGGCGGAGACCCAGTACTTC
CASGPGSARAETQYF
>TRBV4-1|TRBD1|TRBJ2-7|few
TGCGCCAGCAGCCAAGGAGCGGGACAGGGTTACGAGCAGTACTTC
CASSQGAGQGYEQYF
>TRBV7-2|-|TRBJ1-1|-
TGTGCCAGCAGCCAGGGGCCGGCGAACACTGAAGCTTTCTTT
CASSQGPANTEAFF
>TRBV12-3/TRBV12-4|-|TRBJ2-1|-
TGTGCCAGCAGTTTGAGAGGCTGGGCGGGACAAGGAACGAATGAGCAGTTCTTC
CASSLRGWAGQGTNEQFF
>TRBV6-1|-|TRBJ2-7|-
TGTGCCAGCAGGCCCGGGTATAGCTCCTACGAGCAGTACTTC
CASRPGYSSYEQYF
>TRBV3-1|-|TRBJ2-5|-
TGTGCCAGCAGCCAATGGCTCGAAGAGACCCAGTACTTC
CASSQWLEETQYF
>TRBV5-1|-|TRBJ2-1|few
TGCGCCAGCAGCGCTAGCGTAAGGTACAATGAGCAGTTCTTC
CASSASVRYNEQFF
>TRBV7-2|-|TRBJ1-1|-
TGTGCCAGCAGATTATTCTTACGTCATATTGAAGCTTTCTTT
CASRLFLRHIEAFF
>TRBV5-1|TRBD2|TRBJ2-7|many
TGCGCCAGCAGCCCAACGGGACTAAGATCCTACGAGCAGTACTTC
CASSPTGLRSYEQYF
>TRBV20-1|TRBD1|TRBJ2-3|few
TGCAGTGCCCCACCGGGACAGCCCACAGATACGCAGTATTTT
CSAPPGQPTDTQYF
>TRBV5-1|-|TRBJ1-1|-
TGCGCCAGCAGCTTGGGATTGGGGGACTGGACTGAAGCTTTCTTT
CASSLGLGDWTEAFF
>TRBV27|-|TRBJ2-7|-
TGTGCCAGCTCCATCAACACTGCAGCCTACGAGCAGTACTTC
CASSINTAAYEQYF
>TRBV12-3/TRBV12-4|-|TRBJ2-5|many
TGTGCCAGCAGTTTACGCAGGCAACAGGAGACCCAGTACTTC
CASSLRRQQETQYF
>TRBV12-3/TRBV12-4|-|TRBJ2-7|many
TGTGCCAGCAGTTTATCAGTCGAGCAGTACTTC
CASSLSVEQYF
>TRBV2|-|TRBJ1-3|-
TGTGCCAGCAATCTCGGCATCCGCTCTGGAAACACCATATATTTT
CASNLGIRSGNTIYF
>TRBV24-1|-|TRBJ2-1|-
TGTGCCACCAGTGATTCTGGGGCGAATGAGCAGTTCTTC
CATSDSGANEQFF
>TRBV10-3|-|TRBJ2-7|few
TGTGCCGCAGGAGGACAACCCTACGAGCAGTACTTC
CAAGGQPYEQYF
>TRBV4-3|TRBD2|TRBJ2-7|many
TGCGCCAGCAGCCAAGGGGGAGGACTAGCGGAGGAGCAGTACTTC
CASSQGGGLAEEQYF
>TRBV10-1|TRBD1|TRBJ2-1|-
TGCGCCAGCAGTGATGGGACAGAAAACAATGAGCAGTTCTTC
CASSDGTENNEQFF
>TRBV12-5|-|TRBJ1-5|-
TGTGCTAGTGGTTTGGCCTCGACCCGATATAGCAATCAGCCCCAGCATTTT
CASGLASTRYSNQPQHF
>TRBV2|TRBD2|TRBJ2-1|many
TGTGCCAGCAGCTCCGGGACTAGCGGCTACAATGAGCAGTTCTTC
CASSSGTSGYNEQFF
>TRBV10-3|-|TRBJ2-7|-
TGTGCCAGCGACTTGGGCCCCAACGCCAACCCCTACGAGCAGTACTTC
CASDLGPNANPYEQYF
>TRBV20-1|-|TRBJ2-3|few
TGCAGTGCTACAGACCCAGGAGCCACGGAGGGCACAGATACGCAGTATTTT
CSATDPGATEGTDTQYF
>TRBV20-1|TRBD2|TRBJ2-5|few
TGCAGTGCTAGAGATGTGCGCGGGGGGAGGGAGACCCAGTACTTC
CSARDVRGGRETQYF
>TRBV7-2|-|TRBJ2-3|-
TGTGCCAGCAGCCCAGGGGACTCCAAGTACGATACGCAGTATTTT
CASSPGDSKYDTQYF
>TRBV10-2|-|TRBJ2-7|-
TGCGCCAGCAGAGTAATCGGAGCTGCAAGGCCCGAGCAGTACTTC
CASRVIGAARPEQYF
>TRBV4-1|-|TRBJ2-5|-
TGCGCCAGCAGCCCCCCGGTCGGGACCCAGTACTTC
CASSPPVGTQYF
>TRBV14|TRBD1|TRBJ2-7|many
TGTGCCAGCAGCCGCGGGACAGGGGAACGGCAGTACTTC
CASSRGTGERQYF
>TRBV4-3|-|TRBJ1-3|few
TGCGCCAGCAGCCAAGGAGACTCTGGAAACACCATATATTTT
CASSQGDSGNTIYF
>TRBV4-3|-|TRBJ1-3|-
TGCGCCAGCAGCCAAGATTTGCGGGGGCTAGTCGGCACCATATATTTT
CASSQDLRGLVGTIYF
>TRBV5-6|TRBD1|TRBJ1-1|many
TGTGCCAGCAGCTTCGGGACAGCTTACACTGAAGCTTTCTTT
CASSFGTAYTEAFF
>TRBV2|-|TRBJ2-4|many
TGTGCCAGCAGTGAAGCTCGGGGGAGGGCCAAAAACATTCAGTACTTC
CASSEARGRAKNIQYF